A single T cell receptor (beta chain) is shown here with its context. The ends lost 7 bases at V and 0 bases at J; junction bases unmatched: 5. CDR1 is MNHNY and CDR2 is SVGAGI in the germline V gene (reference sequence). CDR3 length equals 14 residues. The record originates from a study of blood T cell repertoires in COVID-19. Whole-study context: Samples of COVID-19 (acute and convalescent) were obtained from the United States, Italy and Spain. Sample material is recorded as cDNA or gDNA derived from T cells, B-cell-depleted T cells, or PBMCs.

Under the authors' procedure: Counts of nucleated cells, estimated from reference gene primer amplification, were obtained. Repertoires were generated with immunoSEQ multiplex PCR, while TCRdb's copy carries only in-frame clones and drops some. V and J calls and clone size follow that table, whereas D and trimming were derived from the DNA. In the table there are 130,000 to 150,000 clones, 80% to 90% of which are singletons. Seattle patients were enrolled during active infection and followed longitudinally. The clonotype was recovered from a man between 18 and 35 years old with COVID-19, enrolled during active disease. The sequencing sample was made of peripheral blood. The chain recombines TRBV6-6 with TRBJ2-5; 7 bases are a match to TRBD1. The CDR3 here is CASNEGTDQETQYF. DNA for the CDR3: TGTGCCAGCAACGAGGGGACAGACCAAGAGACCCAGTACTTC.